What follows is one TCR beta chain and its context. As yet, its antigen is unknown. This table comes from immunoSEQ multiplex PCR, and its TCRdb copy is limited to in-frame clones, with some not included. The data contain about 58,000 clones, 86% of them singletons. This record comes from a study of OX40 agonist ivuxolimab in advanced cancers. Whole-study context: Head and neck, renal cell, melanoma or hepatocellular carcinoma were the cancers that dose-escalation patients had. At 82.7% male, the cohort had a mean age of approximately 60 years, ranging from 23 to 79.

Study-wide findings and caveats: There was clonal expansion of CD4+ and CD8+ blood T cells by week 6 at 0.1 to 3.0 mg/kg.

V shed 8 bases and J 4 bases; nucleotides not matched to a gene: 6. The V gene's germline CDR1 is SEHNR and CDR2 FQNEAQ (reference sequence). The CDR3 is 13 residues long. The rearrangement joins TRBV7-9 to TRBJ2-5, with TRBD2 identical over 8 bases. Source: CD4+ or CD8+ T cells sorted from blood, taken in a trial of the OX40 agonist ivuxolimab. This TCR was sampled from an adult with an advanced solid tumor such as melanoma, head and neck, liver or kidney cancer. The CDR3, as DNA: TGTGCCAGCGGCGCGGGGGGAGGAGAGACCCAGTACTTC. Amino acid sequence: CASGAGGGETQYF.